Each of the 6 T cell receptor beta chains below was sequenced from the same sample in a study of technical replicates of blood from a handful of donors. The method was immunoSEQ multiplex PCR; TCRdb's version includes in-frame clones alone and lacks a portion of them. The table shows around 97,000 clones, with about 95% occurring only once. Sample: T cells isolated from PBMCs. The origin of the receptors is a human donor in good health.

DNA of the CDR3: TGTGCCAGCAGCGGGGCCTCTGGGGCCAACGTCCTGACTTTC. This translates into CASSGASGANVLTF. The chain is built from TRBV9 and TRBJ2-6, with D unclear. V dropped 3 bases and J dropped 0 bases, with 4 bases sitting between them. Per germline, CDR1 SGDLS and CDR2 YYNGEE. This CDR3 has 14 residues. Using reference TRBV9 and TRBJ2-6 for the parts outside the CDR3, the full variable domain is DSGVTQTPKHLITATGQRVTLRCSPRSGDLSVYWYQQSLDQGLQFLIQYYNGEERAKGNILERFSAQQFPDLHSELNLSSLELGDSALYFCASSGASGANVLTFGAGSRLTVL.

The chain employs TRBV4-3 and TRBJ2-1; a weak D match, TRBD2 (5 bases). CDR1 and CDR2 (germline): LGHNA, YSLEER. The CDR3 is made up of 16 amino acids. The V end was cut by 1 base, the J end by 0 bases, with 10 bases between. This CDR3 is CASSQVYGSSYNEQFF. The DNA of the CDR3 is TGCGCCAGCAGCCAAGTGTATGGGAGCTCCTACAATGAGCAGTTCTTC.

This chain connects TRBV30 to TRBJ1-2, with 9 bases aligning to TRBD1. The CDR3 runs to 13 residues. CDR1 is GTSNPN and CDR2 is SVGIG in the germline V gene (reference sequence). J was trimmed by 4 bases and V by 8 bases; bases with no gene match: 8. This CDR3 is CAALTGGGYGYTF. CDR3 nucleotide sequence: TGTGCCGCACTCACAGGGGGCGGCTATGGCTACACCTTC.

This rearrangement joins TRBV19 to TRBJ1-2; TRBD1 agrees at 7 bases. The CDR3 sequence is 12 residues long. Germline assignment: CDR1 LNHDA and CDR2 SQIVND (reference sequence). The V and J ends lost 7 bases and 9 bases, in that order; junction bases with no gene match: 8. CDR3 loop: CASNERTGSYTF. The CDR3 DNA follows: TGTGCCAGTAACGAAAGGACAGGCAGCTACACCTTC. Supplemented by reference TRBV19 and TRBJ1-2, the full variable domain reads DGGITQSPKYLFRKEGQNVTLSCEQNLNHDAMYWYRQDPGQGLRLIYYSQIVNDFQKGDIAEGYSVSREKKESFPLTVTSAQKNPTAFYLCASNERTGSYTFGSGTRLTVV.

The chain couples TRBV30 to TRBJ2-3; D ambiguous. The CDR3 runs to 13 residues. V lost 4 bases, J lost 2 bases, and 10 bases lay in between. Germline assignment: CDR1 GTSNPN and CDR2 SVGIG (reference sequence). The CDR3 is CAWNLIATDTQYF. The DNA for the CDR3 is TGTGCCTGGAACTTGATTGCCACAGATACGCAGTATTTT.

For this clone: The same CDR3 can be traced to other DNA sequences in this sample. The CDR3 region is CASSIDRGYEQYF. The CDR3 DNA is TGTGCCAGTAGTATCGACAGGGGCTACGAGCAGTACTTC. The chain employs TRBV19 and TRBJ2-7; TRBD1 agrees at 8 bases. CDR1 and CDR2 from the germline V gene are LNHDA and SQIVND (reference sequence). V shed 3 bases and J 3 bases; nucleotides not matched to a gene: 1. The CDR3 is 13 residues long.